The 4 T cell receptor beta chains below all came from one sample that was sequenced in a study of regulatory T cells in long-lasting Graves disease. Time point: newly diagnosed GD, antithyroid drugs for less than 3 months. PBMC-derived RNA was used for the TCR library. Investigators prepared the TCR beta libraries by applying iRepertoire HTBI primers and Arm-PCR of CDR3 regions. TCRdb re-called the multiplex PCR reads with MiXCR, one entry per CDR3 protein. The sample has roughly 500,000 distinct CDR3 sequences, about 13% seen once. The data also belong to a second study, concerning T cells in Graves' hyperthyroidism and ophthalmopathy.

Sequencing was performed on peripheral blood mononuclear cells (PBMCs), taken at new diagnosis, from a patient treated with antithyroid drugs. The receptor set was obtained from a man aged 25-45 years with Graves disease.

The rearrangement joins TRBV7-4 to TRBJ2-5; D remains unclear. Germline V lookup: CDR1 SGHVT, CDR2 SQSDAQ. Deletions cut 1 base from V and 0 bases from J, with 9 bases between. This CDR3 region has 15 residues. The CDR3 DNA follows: TGTGCCAGCAGCTTAGACCCTGGGTACCAAGAGACCCAGTACTTC. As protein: CASSLDPGYQETQYF. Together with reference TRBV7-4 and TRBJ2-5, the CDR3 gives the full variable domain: GAGVSQSPRYKVAKRGRDVALRCDSISGHVTLYWYRQTLGQGSEVLTYSQSDAQRDKSGRPSGRFSAERPERSVSTLKIQRTEQGDSAVYLCASSLDPGYQETQYFGPGTRLLVL.

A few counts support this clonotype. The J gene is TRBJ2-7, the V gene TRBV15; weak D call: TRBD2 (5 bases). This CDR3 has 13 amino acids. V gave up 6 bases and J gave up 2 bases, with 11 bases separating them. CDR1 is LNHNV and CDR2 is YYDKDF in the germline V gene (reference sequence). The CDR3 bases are TGTGCCACCAGTTCCGGGGTCACCTACGAGCAGTACTTC. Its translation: CATSSGVTYEQYF.

CDR3 nucleotides: TGCGCCAGCAGCCAAGAGTTTTGGAGACAGGGTAACACCGGGGAGCTGTTTTTT. Protein sequence: CASSQEFWRQGNTGELFF. The chain employs TRBV4-1 and TRBJ2-2; 7 nucleotides match TRBD1. J lost 2 bases, V lost 0 bases, and 9 bases had no gene match. CDR1 MGHRA and CDR2 YSYEKL come from the germline V gene. The CDR3 has 18 residues.

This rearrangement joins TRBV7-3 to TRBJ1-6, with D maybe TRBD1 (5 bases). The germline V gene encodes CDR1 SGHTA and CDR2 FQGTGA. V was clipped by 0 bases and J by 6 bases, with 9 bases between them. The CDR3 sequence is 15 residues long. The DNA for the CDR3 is TGTGCCAGCAGCTTAACGCGACAGTTTAATTCACCCCTCCACTTT. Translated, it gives CASSLTRQFNSPLHF.